The rows below give T cell receptor beta chains drawn from one sample of a study of cytomegalovirus exposure and HLA in healthy donors. Method: immunoSEQ multiplex PCR; TCRdb's copy keeps in-frame clones and lacks some. This sample carries 95,000 to 100,000 clones, around 80% of them seen once, and the ten largest clones take 16%. The material sequenced was PBMCs. Receptors originate from a man aged 60 to 69 in good health and CMV-seropositive. The CDR3 runs from the conserved cysteine through the conserved F or W. Fields, in order: V gene, D gene, clone size, J gene, CDR3 protein, CDR3 DNA. A D gene is named only where the DNA matches it firmly. Rows may omit the clone size; those that give it use once, few, many or a size class.

v_call: TRBV19
d_call: -
clone_size: -
j_call: TRBJ2-2
cdr3_aa: CASKGANTGELFF
cdr3_nt: TGTGCCAGTAAGGGGGCGAACACCGGGGAGCTGTTTTTT

v_call: TRBV11-1
d_call: TRBD2
clone_size: -
j_call: TRBJ2-5
cdr3_aa: CASSSKLLAGGLLETQYF
cdr3_nt: TGTGCCAGCAGCTCAAAACTACTAGCGGGGGGGCTTTTGGAGACCCAGTACTTC

v_call: TRBV2
d_call: TRBD2
clone_size: -
j_call: TRBJ2-3
cdr3_aa: CASSEIAGSTDTQYF
cdr3_nt: TGTGCCAGCAGTGAGATAGCGGGTAGCACAGATACGCAGTATTTT

v_call: TRBV14
d_call: TRBD2
clone_size: -
j_call: TRBJ2-1
cdr3_aa: CASSHSGGYNEQFF
cdr3_nt: TGTGCCAGCAGCCACAGCGGGGGCTACAATGAGCAGTTCTTC

v_call: TRBV7-9
d_call: TRBD1
clone_size: -
j_call: TRBJ1-4
cdr3_aa: CAGDTGGGEKLFF
cdr3_nt: TGTGCCGGAGATACAGGGGGAGGTGAAAAACTGTTTTTT

v_call: TRBV6-1
d_call: -
clone_size: -
j_call: TRBJ1-5
cdr3_aa: CASSDWRGSNQPQHF
cdr3_nt: TGTGCCAGCAGTGATTGGAGGGGTAGCAATCAGCCCCAGCATTTT

v_call: TRBV19
d_call: -
clone_size: -
j_call: TRBJ1-5
cdr3_aa: CASSKVQGPQHF
cdr3_nt: TGTGCCAGTAGTAAGGTTCAGGGGCCCCAGCATTTT

v_call: TRBV28
d_call: TRBD1
clone_size: once
j_call: TRBJ1-2
cdr3_aa: CASRKAGTGRNYGYTF
cdr3_nt: TGTGCCAGCAGAAAAGCCGGGACAGGGAGAAACTATGGCTACACCTTC

v_call: TRBV13
d_call: -
clone_size: -
j_call: TRBJ2-5
cdr3_aa: CASSLGADQETQYF
cdr3_nt: TGTGCCAGCAGCTTAGGAGCCGACCAAGAGACCCAGTACTTC

v_call: TRBV6-5
d_call: TRBD1
clone_size: -
j_call: TRBJ1-4
cdr3_aa: CASSYGTATNEKLFF
cdr3_nt: TGTGCCAGCAGTTATGGGACAGCAACTAATGAAAAACTGTTTTTT

v_call: TRBV7-6
d_call: TRBD1
clone_size: -
j_call: TRBJ2-1
cdr3_aa: CASRPAQGPGNEQFF
cdr3_nt: TGTGCCAGCAGGCCGGCACAGGGGCCGGGGAATGAGCAGTTCTTC

v_call: TRBV18
d_call: TRBD1
clone_size: -
j_call: TRBJ2-7
cdr3_aa: CASSPTGLGEQYF
cdr3_nt: TGTGCCAGCTCACCGACAGGGTTGGGGGAGCAGTACTTC

v_call: TRBV2
d_call: -
clone_size: -
j_call: TRBJ2-5
cdr3_aa: CASRRDNQETQYF
cdr3_nt: TGTGCCAGCAGGAGGGACAACCAAGAGACCCAGTACTTC

v_call: TRBV5-1
d_call: -
clone_size: -
j_call: TRBJ2-1
cdr3_aa: CASSLGQASYNEQFF
cdr3_nt: TGCGCCAGCAGCTTGGGACAGGCTTCCTACAATGAGCAGTTCTTC

v_call: TRBV30
d_call: TRBD1
clone_size: -
j_call: TRBJ2-2
cdr3_aa: CASNRGANTGELFF
cdr3_nt: TGTGCCTCAAACAGGGGGGCCAACACCGGGGAGCTGTTTTTT

v_call: TRBV6-1
d_call: TRBD1
clone_size: few
j_call: TRBJ2-7
cdr3_aa: CASSSTTGSYEQYF
cdr3_nt: TGTGCCAGCAGTTCAACGACAGGGTCCTACGAGCAGTACTTC

v_call: TRBV21-1
d_call: -
clone_size: -
j_call: TRBJ1-5
cdr3_aa: CASTVEDRGQPMSNQPQHF
cdr3_nt: TGTGCCAGCACCGTAGAGGACAGGGGGCAGCCGATGAGCAATCAGCCCCAGCATTTT

v_call: TRBV19
d_call: TRBD1
clone_size: -
j_call: TRBJ1-1
cdr3_aa: CASSLTGGYTEAFF
cdr3_nt: TGTGCCAGTAGTCTTACAGGGGGGTACACTGAAGCTTTCTTT

v_call: TRBV6-5
d_call: -
clone_size: -
j_call: TRBJ2-7
cdr3_aa: CASSSSSEQYF
cdr3_nt: TGTGCCAGCAGTTCCTCATCCGAGCAGTACTTC

v_call: TRBV7-2
d_call: TRBD1
clone_size: -
j_call: TRBJ1-2
cdr3_aa: CASSRGQGITGYTF
cdr3_nt: TGTGCCAGCAGTCGGGGACAGGGGATAACTGGCTACACCTTC

v_call: TRBV7-8
d_call: -
clone_size: few
j_call: TRBJ2-7
cdr3_aa: CASSPGGQDEQYF
cdr3_nt: TGTGCCAGCAGCCCCGGGGGGCAGGACGAGCAGTACTTC

v_call: TRBV6-1
d_call: TRBD2
clone_size: -
j_call: TRBJ2-7
cdr3_aa: CASGGGSGGSYEQYF
cdr3_nt: TGTGCCAGCGGGGGTGGTAGCGGGGGATCCTACGAGCAGTACTTC

v_call: TRBV5-1
d_call: TRBD2
clone_size: -
j_call: TRBJ2-7
cdr3_aa: CASSPTRGGVSQGGYEQYF
cdr3_nt: TGCGCCAGCAGCCCCACCCGTGGGGGGGTTAGCCAAGGAGGCTACGAGCAGTACTTC

v_call: TRBV27
d_call: -
clone_size: -
j_call: TRBJ2-2
cdr3_aa: CASSLQTGELFF
cdr3_nt: TGTGCCAGCAGTTTACAGACCGGGGAGCTGTTTTTT

v_call: TRBV27
d_call: -
clone_size: -
j_call: TRBJ2-7
cdr3_aa: CASRKGGSYEQYF
cdr3_nt: TGTGCCAGCAGAAAGGGGGGGTCCTACGAGCAGTACTTC

v_call: TRBV2
d_call: -
clone_size: -
j_call: TRBJ1-2
cdr3_aa: CASSGAGLGPFGYTF
cdr3_nt: TGTGCCAGCAGTGGTGCGGGGCTAGGTCCATTTGGCTACACCTTC

v_call: TRBV14
d_call: TRBD1
clone_size: once
j_call: TRBJ2-3
cdr3_aa: CASSPLDRSTDTQYF
cdr3_nt: TGTGCCAGCAGCCCCTTGGACAGGAGCACAGATACGCAGTATTTT

v_call: TRBV4-3
d_call: TRBD1
clone_size: once
j_call: TRBJ2-1
cdr3_aa: CASSQTTGGSYNEQFF
cdr3_nt: TGCGCCAGCAGCCAAACCACAGGGGGCTCCTACAATGAGCAGTTCTTC

v_call: TRBV7-9
d_call: -
clone_size: few
j_call: TRBJ1-4
cdr3_aa: CASSLGTTTNEKLFF
cdr3_nt: TGTGCCAGCAGCTTGGGGACAACAACTAATGAAAAACTGTTTTTT

v_call: TRBV19
d_call: TRBD2
clone_size: -
j_call: TRBJ2-1
cdr3_aa: CASSGGLAGTNEQFF
cdr3_nt: TGTGCCAGTAGTGGTGGACTAGCGGGGACTAATGAGCAGTTCTTC

v_call: TRBV4-2
d_call: -
clone_size: -
j_call: TRBJ1-6
cdr3_aa: CASSQDFAGPDGASPLHF
cdr3_nt: TGTGCCAGCAGCCAAGATTTTGCGGGTCCTGACGGCGCCTCACCCCTCCACTTT

v_call: TRBV2
d_call: TRBD2
clone_size: -
j_call: TRBJ2-3
cdr3_aa: CASRLAGATDTQYF
cdr3_nt: TGTGCCAGCAGACTAGCGGGGGCCACAGATACGCAGTATTTT

v_call: TRBV28
d_call: -
clone_size: -
j_call: TRBJ1-5
cdr3_aa: CASSFWTVGVDNGPLSNNQPQHF
cdr3_nt: TGTGCCAGCAGTTTCTGGACAGTTGGAGTGGATAACGGGCCGCTATCTAACAATCAGCCCCAGCATTTT

v_call: TRBV6-5
d_call: TRBD2
clone_size: -
j_call: TRBJ2-7
cdr3_aa: CASSYSTSGSYEQYF
cdr3_nt: TGTGCCAGCAGTTACTCAACCAGCGGGAGTTACGAGCAGTACTTC

v_call: TRBV15
d_call: -
clone_size: -
j_call: TRBJ1-6
cdr3_aa: CATSRGGTGSPLHF
cdr3_nt: TGTGCCACCAGCAGAGGTGGCACGGGTTCACCCCTCCACTTT

v_call: TRBV7-3
d_call: -
clone_size: -
j_call: TRBJ2-1
cdr3_aa: CASSLDGIPAENEQFF
cdr3_nt: TGTGCCAGCAGCCTCGATGGAATACCAGCGGAGAATGAGCAGTTCTTC